This paragraph covers one TCR beta chain sequence. Its matching antigen is unknown. This entry is derived from a study of PD-1 blockade in mismatch repair-deficient tumors. TCR sequencing covered three patients who responded to pembrolizumab. Notes on the study in general: Rapid post-treatment expansion, then contraction, generally preceding radiologic response, marked tumor-resident clones.

Only in-frame clones appear in the TCRdb table, and some are missing; sequencing was by immunoSEQ multiplex PCR. The sample lists 75,000 to 85,000 clones, over 75% occurring once. There are 18 residues in the CDR3. J lost 0 bases, V lost 0 bases, and 5 bases had no gene match. Germline V lookup: CDR1 SGHNT, CDR2 YENEEA. This TCR derives from an adult with mismatch repair-deficient cancer. The J gene is TRBJ2-1, the V gene TRBV11-3, with 10 bases lining up with TRBD2. The starting material was peripheral blood, obtained 12 weeks after starting pembrolizumab. As DNA, the CDR3 is TGTGCCAGCAGCTTAGATGTGGCTAGCGGGAGCTCCTACAATGAGCAGTTCTTC. Translating it yields CASSLDVASGSSYNEQFF.